These T cell receptor beta chains were read from a single sample in a study of graft-versus-host responses after intestinal transplantation. Produced via immunoSEQ multiplex PCR; TCRdb's table is partial and in-frame only. The data contain fewer than 95,000 clones, approximately 94% of them singletons. These receptors' targets are unknown. The sequences come from unstimulated CD8+ T cells sorted from spleen or lymph node cells, collected before intestinal transplant. These receptors were taken from a human donor who received an intestinal transplant. Both conserved end residues are part of each CDR3. A D gene is named only where the DNA matches it firmly. Expanded clones are given a class, and other clones once, few, many or no size at all.

cdr3_nt	cdr3_aa	v_call	j_call	clone_size	d_call
TGTGCCAGCAGTTTAAAGGGGTACACCGGGGAGCTGTTTTTT	CASSLKGYTGELFF	TRBV27	TRBJ2-2	.	.
TGTGCCAGCAGTTTAAGGCAGGGGGCGGCCTACGAGCAGTACTTC	CASSLRQGAAYEQYF	TRBV27	TRBJ2-7	once	TRBD1
TGTGCCAGCAGCGGATGGGACAGTAGCACAGATACGCAGTATTTT	CASSGWDSSTDTQYF	TRBV9	TRBJ2-3	.	TRBD1
TGTGCCAGCAGCCAGACAGGGGGAAATGGCTACACCTTC	CASSQTGGNGYTF	TRBV5-8	TRBJ1-2	.	TRBD1
TGTGCCAGCAGCGCCCCCCGGGGGGCGGTGGACTATGGCTACACCTTC	CASSAPRGAVDYGYTF	TRBV9	TRBJ1-2	.	.
TGTGCCAGCAGCCCGACGACAGGACGATCCTACGAGCAGTACTTC	CASSPTTGRSYEQYF	TRBV7-9	TRBJ2-7	.	.
TGTGCCAGCAGCTTCCAGGGGAACTATGGCTACACCTTC	CASSFQGNYGYTF	TRBV5-4	TRBJ1-2	.	.
TGTGCCAGTAGCCTGGGACAGGGAATAAACTACGAGCAGTACTTC	CASSLGQGINYEQYF	TRBV19	TRBJ2-7	.	TRBD1
TGTGCCTGGAGCCTCATGCGTAGCTTTGCAGCTACGCAGTATTTT	CAWSLMRSFAATQYF	TRBV30	TRBJ2-3	.	.
TGCGCCAGCAGCCAGGGCAGGGGAAGGTACACTGAAGCTTTCTTT	CASSQGRGRYTEAFF	TRBV4-3	TRBJ1-1	.	.
TGTGCCAGCAGTTTCAGGGGGCCCAATCAGCCCCAGCATTTT	CASSFRGPNQPQHF	TRBV27	TRBJ1-5	.	TRBD1
TGCGCCAGCAGCTTGGGAACAGGGCAAGAGACCCAGTACTTC	CASSLGTGQETQYF	TRBV5-1	TRBJ2-5	.	.
TGTGCCAGCAGCTTTGGGGACAGCCGCTACGACGGGCAGTACTTC	CASSFGDSRYDGQYF	TRBV7-9	TRBJ2-5	.	TRBD1
TGTGCCAGCAGCCTAGGGACTCAAGGGATGAATGAGCAGTTCTTC	CASSLGTQGMNEQFF	TRBV27	TRBJ2-1	.	.
TGTGCCCGCCCCCCCCGCAGGGGCAATCAGCCCCAGCATTTT	CARPPRRGNQPQHF	TRBV30	TRBJ1-5	.	.
TGTGCCAGCAGCTTTAGCGGGGGGTACAATGAGCAGTTCTTC	CASSFSGGYNEQFF	TRBV9	TRBJ2-1	.	TRBD2
TGTGCCTGGGGACAGGGGGCTTACGAGCAGTACTTC	CAWGQGAYEQYF	TRBV30	TRBJ2-7	.	TRBD1
TGTGCCATCAGTGAGCCAACGACAGGCTCAGACACTGAAGCTTTCTTT	CAISEPTTGSDTEAFF	TRBV10-3	TRBJ1-1	few	.
TGCAGCGTTGAAGATACCAGGGCTGGAAACACCATATATTTT	CSVEDTRAGNTIYF	TRBV29-1	TRBJ1-3	.	.
TGTGCCAGCGCCCAGGGGGCTGGGGGAACAGATACGCAGTATTTT	CASAQGAGGTDTQYF	TRBV9	TRBJ2-3	.	TRBD1
TGTGCCAGCAGCCAAATATCGGGGAACTATGGCTACACCTTC	CASSQISGNYGYTF	TRBV14	TRBJ1-2	.	.
TGCGCCAGCAGCCAAGATTTAGCGGGGAGGGACAATGAGCAGTTCTTC	CASSQDLAGRDNEQFF	TRBV4-3	TRBJ2-1	.	TRBD2
TGTGCCACCCAAGAAGGAGGGGGCAATCAGCCCCAGCATTTT	CATQEGGGNQPQHF	TRBV19	TRBJ1-5	.	.
TGTGCCAGCAGCTTTCCCGGGACAGGGTACACCGGGGAGCTGTTTTTT	CASSFPGTGYTGELFF	TRBV7-2	TRBJ2-2	.	TRBD1
TGTGCCAGCAGTCCATTTTACCGGGACTCCTTTTACAATGAGCAGTTCTTC	CASSPFYRDSFYNEQFF	TRBV28	TRBJ2-1	.	.
TGTGCCAGTAGTATAGTACATTCCTACGAGCAGTACTTC	CASSIVHSYEQYF	TRBV19	TRBJ2-7	.	.
TGCGCCAGCAGCCAAGACCCCTACTCCGAGAATGAAAAACTGTTTTTT	CASSQDPYSENEKLFF	TRBV4-1	TRBJ1-4	.	.
TGTGCCAGCAGCCCACGATCCGGGGGGGACCGTGAGCAGTTCTTC	CASSPRSGGDREQFF	TRBV14	TRBJ2-1	.	TRBD2
TGTGCCAGCAGCGTACCAGGGAGGGATGGCTACACCTTC	CASSVPGRDGYTF	TRBV9	TRBJ1-2	.	.
TGCAGCGTTGAATACGGGGTGAACACCGGGGAGCTGTTTTTT	CSVEYGVNTGELFF	TRBV29-1	TRBJ2-2	.	.
TGTGCCAGCAGTCTTACGACAGTCTTTAATGAAAAACTGTTTTTT	CASSLTTVFNEKLFF	TRBV7-6	TRBJ1-4	once	.
TGCGCCAGCAGCCAAGACCAGGGAGGATACGAGCAGTACTTC	CASSQDQGGYEQYF	TRBV4-1	TRBJ2-7	.	.
TGTGCCAGCAGCTCCGGGACAGGGGGGGAGAATGAAAAACTGTTTTTT	CASSSGTGGENEKLFF	TRBV7-9	TRBJ1-4	.	TRBD1
TGTGCCAGCAGCAAAGAGGGGACTAGCGGGGGGGCGTTTGATCGTGAGCTGTTTTTT	CASSKEGTSGGAFDRELFF	TRBV21-1	TRBJ2-2	.	.
TGTGCCAGTCAGGGGAACACTGAAGCTTTCTTT	CASQGNTEAFF	TRBV27	TRBJ1-1	.	.
TGCGCCAGCAGCCAGAGCGTTAGGACAGGGAATAACCAGCCCCAGCATTTT	CASSQSVRTGNNQPQHF	TRBV4-3	TRBJ1-5	.	TRBD1
TGTGCCAGCAGTGAGCTTATGGGGCAGGCCAAAACGTACTTC	CASSELMGQAKTYF	TRBV25-1	TRBJ2-7	.	.
TGCGCCAGCGGCCCAACAGGGGGTGAAAGCAATCAGCCCCAGCATTTT	CASGPTGGESNQPQHF	TRBV23-1	TRBJ1-5	.	TRBD1
TGTGCCAGCAGTACCCGACAGGGGGCAACAGATACGCAGTATTTT	CASSTRQGATDTQYF	TRBV27	TRBJ2-3	.	TRBD1
TGTGCCAGCAGCGCCGGGGGGGGGCGCTTCAACGAGCAGTACTTC	CASSAGGGRFNEQYF	TRBV9	TRBJ2-7	.	TRBD2
TGTGCCAGCAGTTCCCCGACGGGGAGCTCCTACAATGAGCAGTTCTTC	CASSSPTGSSYNEQFF	TRBV27	TRBJ2-1	once	.
TGTGCCAGCACGGGGACAGGGTATAATTCACCCCTCCACTTT	CASTGTGYNSPLHF	TRBV7-9	TRBJ1-6	.	TRBD1
TGTGCCAGCAGTTATTCGGGGGGCACTGAAGCTTTCTTT	CASSYSGGTEAFF	TRBV6-5	TRBJ1-1	.	.
TGTGCCTGGGATCCAGACAGTCGGGCGATCGATGGCTACACCTTC	CAWDPDSRAIDGYTF	TRBV30	TRBJ1-2	once	.
TGCGCCAGCAGCCAAGGAACAGGGCGTAATGAAAAACTGTTTTTT	CASSQGTGRNEKLFF	TRBV4-3	TRBJ1-4	once	.
TGTGCCAGTAGTATCGGGGGGAACACTGAAGCTTTCTTT	CASSIGGNTEAFF	TRBV19	TRBJ1-1	.	.
TGTGCCAGCAGCCCGGGACACAGCGCCCCCTCCTACAATGAGCAGTTCTTC	CASSPGHSAPSYNEQFF	TRBV7-8	TRBJ2-1	.	.
TGCGCCAGCAGCCAACAGGGGTCACCCCTCCACTTT	CASSQQGSPLHF	TRBV4-3	TRBJ1-6	.	.
TGCGCCAGCGGCCAAGCCGGGACAGGGGGCACTGAAGCTTTCTTT	CASGQAGTGGTEAFF	TRBV4-3	TRBJ1-1	.	TRBD1
TGTGCCACCAGCAGAGGCCGACAGTCCACCCTTCGATCTGGGGCCAACGTCCTGACTTTC	CATSRGRQSTLRSGANVLTF	TRBV15	TRBJ2-6	.	.
TGTGCCAGCAGTGGCTCGGAGGCGGTCTTACCAGGAGAGCAGTACTTC	CASSGSEAVLPGEQYF	TRBV6-1	TRBJ2-7	.	.
TGCGCCAGCAGCCAAGTTCAATCTACCCCCCCCCACGAGCAGTACTTC	CASSQVQSTPPHEQYF	TRBV4-1	TRBJ2-7	.	.
TGTGCCAGCAGCCAAACCGGGGAGGTATACGCGAACACCGGGGAGCTGTTTTTT	CASSQTGEVYANTGELFF	TRBV7-9	TRBJ2-2	.	.
TGTGCCTGGAGCGATGGGACAGGGAGAGTTCATGGCTACACCTTC	CAWSDGTGRVHGYTF	TRBV30	TRBJ1-2	.	TRBD1
TGTGCCAGCAGTAGGGGCTCCGGGGAGCTGTTTTTT	CASSRGSGELFF	TRBV7-9	TRBJ2-2	.	.